This T cell receptor beta chain was captured in a study of cytomegalovirus exposure and HLA in healthy donors. Primers for the PCR totalled 60 Vbeta and 13 Jbeta. TCRdb keeps only in-frame clones here, not all; method: immunoSEQ multiplex PCR. The sample consists of under 150,000 clones, 80% of them appearing once. The V gene's germline CDR1 is SGDLS and CDR2 YYNGEE. The CDR3 extends over 17 amino acids. Trimming shortened V by 0 bases and J by 4 bases, and 19 bases separated the two germline ends. This chain uses TRBV9 with TRBJ1-2, with D maybe TRBD1 (6 bases). Sequences were obtained from PBMCs. This TCR derives from a man aged 30 to 45 in good health and CMV-seronegative. CDR3 nucleotides: TGTGCCAGCAGCGTAGCAGCCGACAGGCATCAGGTCTATGGCTACACCTTC. Translation gives CASSVAADRHQVYGYTF.